These 8 T cell receptor beta chains were sequenced from one sample in a study of cytomegalovirus exposure and HLA in healthy donors. The method was immunoSEQ multiplex PCR; TCRdb's version includes in-frame clones alone and lacks a portion of them. Altogether more than 65,000 clones are present, about 92% being singletons, with the ten largest covering roughly 0.62%. Sequenced: PBMCs. These receptors were taken from a man between 18 and 29 years old in good health and CMV-seronegative.

V and J are TRBV27 and TRBJ2-7; 7 nucleotides agree with TRBD2. In germline, CDR1 is MNHEY, CDR2 SMNVEV (reference sequence). The CDR3 contains 16 residues. V was pared by 0 bases and J by 1 base, with 6 bases of the junction left unmatched. CDR3 amino acids: CASSLSGAGRSYEQYF. CDR3 coding DNA: TGTGCCAGCAGTTTATCAGGAGCGGGAAGATCCTACGAGCAGTACTTC.

This chain uses TRBV7-9 with TRBJ2-1, with no clear D. Per the germline V gene, CDR1 is SEHNR and CDR2 is FQNEAQ (reference sequence). The V end was cut by 1 base, the J end by 9 bases, with 7 bases between. This CDR3 is 12 amino acids long. CDR3 DNA: TGTGCCAGCAGCTTAGGACCAGGTGAGCAGTTCTTC. Translation: CASSLGPGEQFF.

The chain combines TRBV18 with TRBJ1-2, with TRBD1 matching over 9 bases. CDR1 KGHSH and CDR2 LQKENI come from the germline V gene. This CDR3 is 15 amino acids long. With 3 bases clipped from V and 2 bases from J, the junction kept 4 bases outside the gene matches. The CDR3 reads CASSPSGQGNYGYTF. CDR3 DNA: TGTGCCAGCTCACCTTCCGGACAGGGGAACTATGGCTACACCTTC.

The DNA of the CDR3 is TGTGCCAGCAGTTTAGGACAGGGCGGTGGCTACACCTTC. Protein product: CASSLGQGGGYTF. The chain recombines TRBV27 with TRBJ1-2, with 8 bases identical to TRBD1. CDR1 and CDR2 from the germline V gene are MNHEY and SMNVEV (reference sequence). This CDR3 region has 13 residues. Unmatched junction bases numbered 3, after V lost 2 bases and J lost 7 bases.

In its sample, this clone was seen a few times. The rearrangement links TRBV18 to TRBJ2-7; TRBD2 is a possible D gene (6 bases). The CDR3 spans 14 residues. V was clipped by 4 bases and J by 4 bases, with 14 bases between them. CDR1 KGHSH and CDR2 LQKENI come from the germline V gene. The CDR3 DNA follows: TGTGCCAGCTCACGCCCTAGCGAGGGGTACGAGCAGTACTTC. Amino acids: CASSRPSEGYEQYF.

The chain has TRBV6-5 and TRBJ2-1; the D is unclear. Germline V CDR1 and CDR2: MNHEY, SVGAGI. The V and J ends lost 2 bases and 5 bases respectively, with 10 bases between them. This CDR3 contains 14 residues. The CDR3 loop reads CASSYTPGDNEQFF. The DNA for the CDR3 is TGTGCCAGCAGTTACACCCCGGGTGACAATGAGCAGTTCTTC.

The chain uses TRBV5-6 and TRBJ1-5, with D unresolved. Germline V CDR1 and CDR2: SGHDT, YYEEEE. The CDR3 covers 16 residues. Between the trimmed V and J ends, which lost 1 base and 1 base, there was a span of 12 bases. CDR3 coding DNA: TGTGCCAGCAGCTTGTACCTGGTGAGGAGCAATCAGCCCCAGCATTTT. It is translated as CASSLYLVRSNQPQHF.

The chain joins TRBV7-2 to TRBJ2-7; possibly TRBD2 for D (7 bases). The CDR3 has 16 residues. The germline gives CDR1 SGHTA, CDR2 FQGNSA. Trimming left V 5 bases short and J 0 bases short, with 17 bases between. The CDR3 nucleotides are TGTGCCAGCAGCCCCCGAGGGGGGGGGAGCTCCTACGAGCAGTACTTC. It is translated as CASSPRGGGSSYEQYF.